This note documents a single T cell receptor beta chain sequence. This sample was included in a study of blood T cell repertoires in COVID-19. Study summary: Donors in the United States, Italy and Spain gave samples during acute or convalescent COVID-19.

TCRdb's copy holds only in-frame clones and misses some; the assay was immunoSEQ multiplex PCR. The data hold some 120,000 clones, with 55% to 75% observed a single time. Germline values: CDR1 SGHNT, CDR2 YYREEE (reference sequence). The CDR3 has 15 residues. The V and J ends lost 1 base and 5 bases, in that order; junction bases with no gene match: 8. The V call is TRBV5-4, the J call TRBJ1-1; TRBD1 matches at 7 bases. This clonotype was obtained from a woman between 65 and 79 years old with acute or convalescent COVID-19. The sample was peripheral blood. For the CDR3, the DNA is TGTGCCAGCAGCTTGTACTACAGGGGCGGGACTGAAGCTTTCTTT. This gives the protein CASSLYYRGGTEAFF.